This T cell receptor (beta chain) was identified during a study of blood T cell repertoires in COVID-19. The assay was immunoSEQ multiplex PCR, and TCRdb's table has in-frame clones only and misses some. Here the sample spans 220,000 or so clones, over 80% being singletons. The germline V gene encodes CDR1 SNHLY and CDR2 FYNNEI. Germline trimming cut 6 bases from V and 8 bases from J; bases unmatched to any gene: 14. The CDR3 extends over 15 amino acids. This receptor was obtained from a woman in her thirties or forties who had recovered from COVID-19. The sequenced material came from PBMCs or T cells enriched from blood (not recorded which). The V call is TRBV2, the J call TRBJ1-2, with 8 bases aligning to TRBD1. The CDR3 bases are TGTGCCAGCAGACCTCAGGGGGACAGGAAGTACGGCTACACCTTC. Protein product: CASRPQGDRKYGYTF.